Listed below are T cell receptor beta chains from one sample, sequenced in a study of T-cell reconstitution after alpha-beta-depleted transplantation in children. Via MiXCR, TCRdb re-called the PCR reads, giving one row per CDR3 protein. There are 640,000 or so distinct CDR3 sequences in the sample; about 15% occur only once, and over 0.95% lies in the top ten. The sample was PBMCs from the stem cell graft donor, taken from the stem cell graft. These receptors originate from a human donor who donated a stem cell graft to a child with acute myeloid leukemia. CDR3s include the opening cysteine and the closing phenylalanine or tryptophan. Each record gives: CDR3 protein, CDR3 DNA, J gene, D gene, clone size, V gene. D genes are given only for firm matches. Clone size is stated in some rows and not others, as once, few, many or a class when expanded.

cdr3_aa: CATSRLPIDGQTNTEAFF
cdr3_nt: TGTGCCACCAGCAGACTACCTATAGACGGGCAAACGAACACTGAAGCTTTCTTT
j_call: TRBJ1-1
d_call: NA
clone_size: few
v_call: TRBV15

cdr3_aa: CASSPGGLTTDTQYF
cdr3_nt: TGTGCCAGCAGCCCCGGCGGACTAACCACAGATACGCAGTATTTT
j_call: TRBJ2-3
d_call: NA
clone_size: many
v_call: TRBV7-7

cdr3_aa: CASTSGGGGYGYTF
cdr3_nt: TGTGCCAGCACCTCCGGCGGGGGAGGCTATGGCTACACCTTC
j_call: TRBJ1-2
d_call: NA
clone_size: many
v_call: TRBV7-2

cdr3_aa: CSASWGADEQFF
cdr3_nt: TGCAGCGCCTCGTGGGGGGCAGATGAGCAGTTCTTC
j_call: TRBJ2-1
d_call: NA
clone_size: few
v_call: TRBV29-1

cdr3_aa: CASSLNGGQFGDTQYF
cdr3_nt: TGTGCCAGCAGCTTAAATGGGGGGCAATTTGGAGATACGCAGTATTTT
j_call: TRBJ2-3
d_call: NA
clone_size: NA
v_call: TRBV11-2

cdr3_aa: CASSLSMDSGNEKLFF
cdr3_nt: TGCGCCAGCAGCTTAAGTATGGACAGCGGTAATGAAAAACTGTTTTTT
j_call: TRBJ1-4
d_call: NA
clone_size: many
v_call: TRBV5-1

cdr3_aa: CSARDPVMYYGYTF
cdr3_nt: TGCAGTGCTAGAGATCCCGTAATGTACTATGGCTACACCTTC
j_call: TRBJ1-2
d_call: NA
clone_size: many
v_call: TRBV20-1

cdr3_aa: CASSPPTERVEAFF
cdr3_nt: TGTGCCAGCAGCCCCCCAACCGAGAGGGTTGAAGCTTTCTTT
j_call: TRBJ1-1
d_call: NA
clone_size: NA
v_call: TRBV5-6

cdr3_aa: CASSLISHADTEAFF
cdr3_nt: TGTGCCAGCAGCTTGATATCCCACGCGGACACTGAAGCTTTCTTT
j_call: TRBJ1-1
d_call: NA
clone_size: few
v_call: TRBV5-6

cdr3_aa: CSARGAQGAYYGYTF
cdr3_nt: TGCAGTGCTAGAGGCGCGCAGGGGGCGTATTATGGCTACACCTTC
j_call: TRBJ1-2
d_call: TRBD1
clone_size: many
v_call: TRBV20-1

cdr3_aa: CASSPPRAEPYGYTF
cdr3_nt: TGTGCCAGCAGTCCCCCCCGGGCAGAACCCTATGGCTACACCTTC
j_call: TRBJ1-2
d_call: NA
clone_size: few
v_call: TRBV28

cdr3_aa: CASSLSLTARYGYTF
cdr3_nt: TGTGCCAGCAGTCTTTCCTTGACAGCCCGCTATGGCTACACCTTC
j_call: TRBJ1-2
d_call: NA
clone_size: NA
v_call: TRBV28

cdr3_aa: CSARPTPGETDTQYF
cdr3_nt: TGCAGTGCTAGACCCACCCCCGGGGAAACAGATACGCAGTATTTT
j_call: TRBJ2-3
d_call: NA
clone_size: many
v_call: TRBV20-1

cdr3_aa: CSAMSSGGPLSNEQFF
cdr3_nt: TGCAGTGCCATGTCTAGCGGGGGGCCTCTAAGCAATGAGCAGTTCTTC
j_call: TRBJ2-1
d_call: TRBD2
clone_size: many
v_call: TRBV20-1

cdr3_aa: CSARLLAGPYNEQFF
cdr3_nt: TGCAGTGCTAGATTACTAGCGGGACCCTACAATGAGCAGTTCTTC
j_call: TRBJ2-1
d_call: TRBD2
clone_size: NA
v_call: TRBV20-1

cdr3_aa: CSSLLAGDTQYF
cdr3_nt: TGCAGCTCCCTCCTGGCGGGAGATACGCAGTATTTT
j_call: TRBJ2-3
d_call: NA
clone_size: many
v_call: TRBV20-1

cdr3_aa: CASSLGGQGGNGYTF
cdr3_nt: TGTGCCAGCAGTCTAGGAGGGCAGGGGGGCAATGGCTACACCTTC
j_call: TRBJ1-2
d_call: TRBD1
clone_size: NA
v_call: TRBV7-2

cdr3_aa: CASRTGTGKETQYF
cdr3_nt: TGTGCCAGCAGGACCGGGACAGGGAAAGAGACCCAGTACTTC
j_call: TRBJ2-5
d_call: TRBD1
clone_size: few
v_call: TRBV12-3/TRBV12-4

cdr3_aa: CAISFDRDYGYTF
cdr3_nt: TGTGCCATCAGTTTTGACAGGGACTATGGCTACACCTTC
j_call: TRBJ1-2
d_call: TRBD1
clone_size: NA
v_call: TRBV10-3

cdr3_aa: CAWVHTANYGYTF
cdr3_nt: TGTGCCTGGGTCCACACCGCAAACTATGGCTACACCTTC
j_call: TRBJ1-2
d_call: NA
clone_size: NA
v_call: TRBV30

cdr3_aa: CASSFGPTGQTNEKLYF
cdr3_nt: TGTGCCAGCAGCTTTGGGCCCACAGGGCAGACTAATGAAAAACTGTATTTT
j_call: TRBJ1-4
d_call: NA
clone_size: NA
v_call: TRBV7-2

cdr3_aa: CASSLGGAGVTQETQYF
cdr3_nt: TGTGCCAGCAGCTTAGGGGGGGCGGGGGTCACTCAAGAGACCCAGTACTTC
j_call: TRBJ2-5
d_call: NA
clone_size: NA
v_call: TRBV13

cdr3_aa: CAISEGGDSTDTQYF
cdr3_nt: TGTGCCATCAGTGAGGGCGGGGACAGCACAGATACGCAGTATTTT
j_call: TRBJ2-3
d_call: NA
clone_size: few
v_call: TRBV10-3

cdr3_aa: CSARADTKNIQYF
cdr3_nt: TGCAGTGCACGCGCCGATACCAAAAACATTCAGTACTTC
j_call: TRBJ2-4
d_call: NA
clone_size: few
v_call: TRBV20-1

cdr3_aa: CSARDKKDLSYNEQFF
cdr3_nt: TGCAGTGCTAGAGATAAAAAGGACCTCTCCTACAATGAGCAGTTCTTC
j_call: TRBJ2-1
d_call: NA
clone_size: many
v_call: TRBV20-1

cdr3_aa: CASSHSLGLAGANEQFF
cdr3_nt: TGCGCCAGCAGCCACTCCCTAGGACTAGCGGGGGCCAATGAGCAGTTCTTC
j_call: TRBJ2-1
d_call: TRBD2
clone_size: few
v_call: TRBV4-1

cdr3_aa: CSARPLAGGTSYEQYF
cdr3_nt: TGCAGTGCTAGACCCCTAGCGGGGGGTACTTCCTACGAGCAGTACTTC
j_call: TRBJ2-7
d_call: TRBD2
clone_size: many
v_call: TRBV20-1

cdr3_aa: CASSSKERASTDTQYF
cdr3_nt: TGTGCCAGCAGTTCAAAGGAGCGGGCTAGCACAGATACGCAGTATTTT
j_call: TRBJ2-3
d_call: NA
clone_size: NA
v_call: TRBV12-3/TRBV12-4

cdr3_aa: CASQQGAGNTIYF
cdr3_nt: TGTGCCAGTCAACAGGGGGCGGGAAACACCATATATTTT
j_call: TRBJ1-3
d_call: TRBD1
clone_size: few
v_call: TRBV28

cdr3_aa: CASSDRADTQYF
cdr3_nt: TGTGCCAGCTCCGATCGAGCAGATACGCAGTATTTT
j_call: TRBJ2-3
d_call: NA
clone_size: many
v_call: TRBV5-5

cdr3_aa: CASRNDVWGAGSPLHF
cdr3_nt: TGTGCCAGCAGGAACGACGTTTGGGGGGCTGGTTCACCCCTCCACTTT
j_call: TRBJ1-6
d_call: NA
clone_size: few
v_call: TRBV12-3/TRBV12-4

cdr3_aa: CSALDRAGNQPQHF
cdr3_nt: TGCAGTGCGTTAGACAGGGCGGGCAATCAGCCCCAGCATTTT
j_call: TRBJ1-5
d_call: TRBD1
clone_size: many
v_call: TRBV20-1

cdr3_aa: CAWRRSLGNTIYF
cdr3_nt: TGTGCCTGGAGAAGGAGTCTTGGAAACACCATATATTTT
j_call: TRBJ1-3
d_call: NA
clone_size: NA
v_call: TRBV30

cdr3_aa: CSAKPKSGLAGPRTGELFF
cdr3_nt: TGCAGTGCCAAGCCAAAATCGGGACTAGCGGGCCCGAGGACCGGGGAGCTGTTTTTT
j_call: TRBJ2-2
d_call: TRBD2
clone_size: many
v_call: TRBV20-1

cdr3_aa: CSVEEQGTTNEKLFF
cdr3_nt: TGCAGCGTTGAAGAGCAGGGAACAACTAATGAAAAACTGTTTTTT
j_call: TRBJ1-4
d_call: NA
clone_size: many
v_call: TRBV29-1

cdr3_aa: CASSEGQGNTEAFF
cdr3_nt: TGTGCCAGCAGCGAGGGGCAGGGGAACACTGAAGCTTTCTTT
j_call: TRBJ1-1
d_call: NA
clone_size: many
v_call: TRBV9

cdr3_aa: CSARPPSGGETQYF
cdr3_nt: TGCAGTGCTAGACCCCCTAGCGGGGGGGAGACCCAGTACTTC
j_call: TRBJ2-5
d_call: TRBD2
clone_size: NA
v_call: TRBV20-1

cdr3_aa: CSARDPDQTNIQYF
cdr3_nt: TGCAGTGCTAGAGATCCCGACCAGACAAACATTCAGTACTTC
j_call: TRBJ2-4
d_call: NA
clone_size: many
v_call: TRBV20-1

cdr3_aa: CASSQGLWRLAETQYF
cdr3_nt: TGTGCCAGCAGCCAAGGATTGTGGAGGCTAGCAGAGACCCAGTACTTC
j_call: TRBJ2-5
d_call: NA
clone_size: NA
v_call: TRBV3-1

cdr3_aa: CASSFEGQNNYGYTF
cdr3_nt: TGTGCCAGCAGCTTCGAGGGACAGAATAACTATGGCTACACCTTC
j_call: TRBJ1-2
d_call: TRBD1
clone_size: NA
v_call: TRBV11-2

cdr3_aa: CSARRPPAYNEQFF
cdr3_nt: TGCAGTGCTAGAAGACCCCCCGCGTACAATGAGCAGTTCTTC
j_call: TRBJ2-1
d_call: NA
clone_size: many
v_call: TRBV20-1